This is a list of T cell receptor beta chains from one sample in a study of cytomegalovirus exposure and HLA in healthy donors. Generated by immunoSEQ multiplex PCR, the TCRdb table keeps only in-frame clones and is missing some. The sample includes over 100,000 clones, 89% of them seen just once. The specimen sequenced was PBMCs. Receptors were obtained from a woman under 30 in good health and CMV-seronegative. The CDR3 runs from the conserved cysteine through the conserved F or W. Fields, in order: J gene, V gene, clone size, D gene, CDR3 DNA, CDR3 protein. A D gene is named only where the DNA matches it firmly. Size values are once, few and many counts, or a class for expanded clones, and some rows have none.

TRBJ2-7 TRBV5-6 . . TGTGCCAGCAGCTTTTGGTCCCCGGAGAACTACGAGCAGTACTTC CASSFWSPENYEQYF
TRBJ1-1 TRBV4-1 . . TGCGCCAGCAGCCAAGGGGTGGGGGCGGCGGCTGAAGCTTTCTTT CASSQGVGAAAEAFF
TRBJ2-7 TRBV2 once . TGTGCCAGCAGGTTTACGGACATTCTTTCCTACGAGCAGTACTTC CASRFTDILSYEQYF
TRBJ1-1 TRBV5-1 . . TGCGCCAGCAGCTTGGGGGGCGCAGGTAACACTGAAGCTTTCTTT CASSLGGAGNTEAFF
TRBJ1-1 TRBV2 . . TGTGCCAGCAGTGAGGGCCTGAACACTGAAGCTTTCTTT CASSEGLNTEAFF
TRBJ2-1 TRBV7-2 . TRBD2 TGTGCCAGCAGCCTACTAGCGGGGGGGGTTAATGAGCAGTTCTTC CASSLLAGGVNEQFF
TRBJ2-7 TRBV2 . . TGTGCCAGCAGTGAAGCGCTCGCGGGACAGTTTTACGAGCAGTACTTC CASSEALAGQFYEQYF
TRBJ2-1 TRBV25-1 . . TGTGCCAGCCAGGGGGGCTCCTACAATGAGCAGTTCTTC CASQGGSYNEQFF
TRBJ1-3 TRBV7-9 . . TGTGCCAGCAGCTTTGGGACAGGAAACACCATATATTTT CASSFGTGNTIYF
TRBJ1-5 TRBV19 . TRBD1 TGTGCCAGTAGGATCCGGGACAGAAACAATCAGCCCCAGCATTTT CASRIRDRNNQPQHF